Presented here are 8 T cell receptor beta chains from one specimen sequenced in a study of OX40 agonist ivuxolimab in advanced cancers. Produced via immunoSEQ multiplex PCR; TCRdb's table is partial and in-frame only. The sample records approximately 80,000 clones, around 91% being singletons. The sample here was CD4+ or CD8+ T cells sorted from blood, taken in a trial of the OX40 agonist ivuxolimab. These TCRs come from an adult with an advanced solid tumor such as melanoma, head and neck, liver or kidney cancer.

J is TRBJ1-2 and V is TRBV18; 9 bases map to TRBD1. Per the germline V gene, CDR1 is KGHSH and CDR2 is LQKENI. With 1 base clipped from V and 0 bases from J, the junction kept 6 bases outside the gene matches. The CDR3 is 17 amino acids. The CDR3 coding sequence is TGTGCCAGCTCACCACTCGGGACAGGGAGAACTAACTATGGCTACACCTTC. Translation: CASSPLGTGRTNYGYTF.

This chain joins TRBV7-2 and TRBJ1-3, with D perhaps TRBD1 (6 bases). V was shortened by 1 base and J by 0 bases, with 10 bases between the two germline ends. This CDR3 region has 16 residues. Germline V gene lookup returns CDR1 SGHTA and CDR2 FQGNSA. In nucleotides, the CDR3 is TGTGCCAGCAGCTTAGGACAGGCTCGCTCTGGAAACACCATATATTTT. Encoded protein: CASSLGQARSGNTIYF.

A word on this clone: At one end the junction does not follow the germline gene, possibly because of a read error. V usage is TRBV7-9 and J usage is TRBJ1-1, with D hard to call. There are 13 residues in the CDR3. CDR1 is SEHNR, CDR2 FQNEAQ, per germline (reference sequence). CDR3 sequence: CASTLGWNTEAFF. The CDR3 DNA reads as TGTGCCAGCACCTTAGGCTGGAACACTGAAGCTTTCTTT.

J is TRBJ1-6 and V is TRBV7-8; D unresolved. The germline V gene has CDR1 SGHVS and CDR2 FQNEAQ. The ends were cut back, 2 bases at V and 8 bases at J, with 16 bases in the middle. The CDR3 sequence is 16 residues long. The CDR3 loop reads CASSLWGRASDSPLHF. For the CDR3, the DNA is TGTGCCAGCAGCTTATGGGGTAGGGCTTCGGATTCACCCCTCCACTTT.

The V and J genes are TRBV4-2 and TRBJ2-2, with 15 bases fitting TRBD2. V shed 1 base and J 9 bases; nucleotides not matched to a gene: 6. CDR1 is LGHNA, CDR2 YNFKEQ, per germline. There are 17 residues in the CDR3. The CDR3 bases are TGTGCCAGCAGCCAAGGGGGACTAGCGGGGGGCCACCGGGAGCTGTTTTTT. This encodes CASSQGGLAGGHRELFF.

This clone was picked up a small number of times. DNA of the CDR3: TGTGCCAGCAGCTCGCTGCCTGAAGCTTTCTTT. Translation: CASSSLPEAFF. The rearrangement links TRBV7-9 to TRBJ1-1; unclear D gene. The CDR3 is 11 residues long. Germline CDR1 is SEHNR and CDR2 is FQNEAQ (reference sequence). V was shortened by 4 bases and J by 6 bases, with 6 bases between the two germline ends.

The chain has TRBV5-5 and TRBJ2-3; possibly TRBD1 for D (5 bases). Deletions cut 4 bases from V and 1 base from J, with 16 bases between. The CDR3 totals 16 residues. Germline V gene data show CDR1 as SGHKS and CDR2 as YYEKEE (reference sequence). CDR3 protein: CASSPRARLGTDTQYF. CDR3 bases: TGTGCCAGCAGCCCCAGGGCCAGGTTGGGCACAGATACGCAGTATTTT.

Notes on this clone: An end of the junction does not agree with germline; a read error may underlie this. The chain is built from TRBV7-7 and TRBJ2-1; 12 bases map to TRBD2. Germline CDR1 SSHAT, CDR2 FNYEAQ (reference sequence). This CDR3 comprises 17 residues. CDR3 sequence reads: CASSPGLLAGGLNEQFF. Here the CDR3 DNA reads TGTGCTAGCAGCCCCGGACTCCTAGCGGGGGGGCTCAATGAGCAGTTCTTC.